A single sample is the source of the 12 T cell receptor beta chains below, sequenced in a study of beta chain features in type 1 diabetes. Sequencing targeted expressed TCRB transcripts, as all isolated RNA had been reverse transcribed. Produced via immunoSEQ multiplex PCR; TCRdb's table is partial and in-frame only. The sample contains approximately 250,000 clones, 9% to 10% of which appear only once. Sequenced material: naive CD4+ T cells from blood. These receptors were obtained from a young woman in good health.

The chain recombines TRBV6-1 with TRBJ2-1; maybe TRBD2 (6 bases). V was clipped by 4 bases and J by 3 bases, with 10 bases between them. Germline V gene data show CDR1 as MNHNS and CDR2 as SASEGT. There are 14 residues in the CDR3. CDR3 DNA sequence: TGTGCCAGCAGTGGGAGGGCCGTCTACAATGAGCAGTTCTTC. Protein: CASSGRAVYNEQFF.

This clone occurred a few times. The V call is TRBV5-1, the J call TRBJ2-1; 7 nucleotides match TRBD1. Germline trimming cut 5 bases from V and 8 bases from J; bases unmatched to any gene: 7. The CDR3 loop spans 13 amino acids. Germline CDR1 SGHRS, CDR2 YFSETQ. CDR3 coding DNA: TGCGCCAGCAGTCCTCGACAGGGCGATGAGCAGTTCTTC. This encodes CASSPRQGDEQFF. The full variable domain, with the rest looked up from reference TRBV5-1 and TRBJ2-1, is KAGVTQTPRYLIKTRGQQVTLSCSPISGHRSVSWYQQTPGQGLQFLFEYFSETQRNKGNFPGRFSGRQFSNSRSEMNVSTLELGDSALYLCASSPRQGDEQFFGPGTRLTVL.

Only a few counts were recorded for this clone. The genes are TRBV5-6 and TRBJ1-1; D is ambiguous. The CDR3 is 14 amino acids. Between the trimmed V and J ends, which lost 2 bases and 6 bases, there was a span of 14 bases. Per germline, CDR1 SGHDT and CDR2 YYEEEE. This chain's CDR3 is CASSFRDTLAEAFF. In nucleotides, the CDR3 is TGTGCCAGCAGCTTCCGCGACACGTTAGCTGAAGCTTTCTTT.

The V gene is TRBV7-3, the J gene TRBJ2-2, with D possibly being TRBD1 (5 bases). V was clipped by 2 bases and J by 5 bases, with 15 bases between them. Per the germline V gene, CDR1 is SGHTA and CDR2 is FQGTGA. The CDR3 contains 16 residues. DNA of the CDR3: TGTGCCAGCAGCTTATCAGCAGGGATAACGACCGGGGAGCTGTTTTTT. Protein sequence: CASSLSAGITTGELFF. The full variable domain, its missing parts supplied by reference TRBV7-3 and TRBJ2-2, is GAGVSQTPSNKVTEKGKYVELRCDPISGHTALYWYRQSLGQGPEFLIYFQGTGAADDSGLPNDRFFAVRPEGSVSTLKIQRTERGDSAVYLCASSLSAGITTGELFFGEGSRLTVL.

The rearrangement uses TRBV5-1 and TRBJ2-2, with a tentative D call TRBD2 (5 bases). The germline V gene encodes CDR1 SGHRS and CDR2 YFSETQ. The CDR3 spans 12 residues. Trimming removed 4 bases at V and 8 bases at J, with 9 bases between. CDR3 in amino acids: CASSEGRGELFF. CDR3 coding DNA: TGCGCCAGCAGCGAGGGTAGGGGGGAGCTGTTTTTT.

In this sample, this clone turned up a few times. V gene TRBV19 combines with J gene TRBJ1-2; 9 bases line up with TRBD1. Germline CDR1 is LNHDA and CDR2 is SQIVND (reference sequence). The trim removed 5 bases at V and 3 bases at J, leaving 1 base unmatched. The CDR3 has 13 amino acids. The CDR3 DNA reads as TGTGCCAGTAGTCGGACAGGGGACTATGGCTACACCTTC. Translation: CASSRTGDYGYTF.

This clone was counted between two and nine times. V usage is TRBV7-3 and J usage is TRBJ1-1; TRBD1 aligns across 7 bases. Unmatched junction bases numbered 6, after V lost 4 bases and J lost 1 base. This CDR3 spans 15 amino acids. From germline, CDR1 is SGHTA and CDR2 FQGTGA. CDR3 in DNA: TGTGCCAGCAGCTCGGGACAGCCAGGGAACACTGAAGCTTTCTTT. Its protein is CASSSGQPGNTEAFF.

This clone was observed at least ten times. The V and J genes are TRBV30 and TRBJ2-3, with D possibly being TRBD1 (5 bases). V was trimmed by 7 bases and J by 10 bases, leaving 18 bases between them. The CDR3 is 12 residues long. Looked up from germline, CDR1 is GTSNPN and CDR2 is SVGIG (reference sequence). The DNA for the CDR3 is TGTGCCTCCGGTAGAAGGGGCCTTCCGCAGTATTTT. Translating gives CASGRRGLPQYF.

The chain carries TRBV11-2 and TRBJ2-1; 10 bases are shared with TRBD1. With 7 bases clipped from V and 1 base from J, the junction kept 10 bases outside the gene matches. Germline loops: CDR1 SGHAT, CDR2 FQNNGV. The CDR3 covers 17 residues. The CDR3 DNA is TGTGCCAGCACCATCCGAGGGACAGGGGCGTCCTACAATGAGCAGTTCTTC. This sequence encodes CASTIRGTGASYNEQFF.

This clone was counted a few times. The chain links TRBV27 to TRBJ2-7; 11 bases are a match to TRBD2. Germline values: CDR1 MNHEY, CDR2 SMNVEV (reference sequence). This CDR3 region has 15 residues. The trim removed 6 bases at V and 2 bases at J, leaving 6 bases unmatched. CDR3: CASRKGTSGAYEQYF. The CDR3 DNA is TGTGCCAGCAGGAAAGGGACTAGCGGAGCCTACGAGCAGTACTTC.

V is TRBV15 and J is TRBJ1-5, with unresolved D. Trimming removed 2 bases at V and 6 bases at J, with 17 bases between. The germline V gene has CDR1 LNHNV and CDR2 YYDKDF (reference sequence). The CDR3 is 16 amino acids. The chain's CDR3 is CATSRSRDGLGQPQHF. DNA for the CDR3: TGTGCCACCAGCAGATCCCGAGACGGTCTAGGTCAGCCCCAGCATTTT.

This chain uses TRBV11-2 with TRBJ2-1, with D unclear. V was shortened by 6 bases and J by 4 bases, with 10 bases between the two germline ends. This CDR3 is built from 13 residues. The germline gives CDR1 SGHAT, CDR2 FQNNGV. In DNA form, the CDR3 reads TGTGCCAGCAGGACGGTGCGGTACAATGAGCAGTTCTTC. Translation: CASRTVRYNEQFF. Based on the CDR3 plus reference TRBV11-2 and TRBJ2-1, the full variable domain is EAGVAQSPRYKIIEKRQSVAFWCNPISGHATLYWYQQILGQGPKLLIQFQNNGVVDDSQLPKDRFSAERLKGVDSTLKIQPAKLEDSAVYLCASRTVRYNEQFFGPGTRLTVL.